These 21 T cell receptor beta chains originate from one sample sequenced in a study of cytomegalovirus exposure and HLA in healthy donors. PCR used 60 Vbeta primers and 13 Jbeta primers. Produced via immunoSEQ multiplex PCR; TCRdb's table is partial and in-frame only. The data contain 50,000 to 60,000 clones, 60% to 80% of them singletons. Sequenced input: PBMCs. The origin of the receptors is a woman in her 40s in good health and CMV-seropositive.

This chain links TRBV21-1 with TRBJ2-1; the DNA was not compared with TRBD2, the D call given in the table. TRBV21-1 is annotated as a pseudogene. The CDR3 sequence is 11 residues long. CDR3 sequence (DNA): TGTGCCAGCAGCAAAGCGCGGGAGCAGTTCTTC. Translation gives CASSKAREQFF.

The chain has TRBV10-3 and TRBJ2-5; possible D gene TRBD1, 6 bases. CDR1 and CDR2 (germline): ENHRY, SYGVKD. V was cut by 4 bases and J by 1 base, with 10 bases left in between. CDR3 size: 14 residues. The CDR3 spells CAISGTEAQETQYF. The CDR3 DNA follows: TGTGCCATCAGTGGGACAGAGGCCCAAGAGACCCAGTACTTC.

The genes are TRBV28 and TRBJ2-7; no reliable D call. Germline lookup yields CDR1 MDHEN and CDR2 SYDVKM. V lost 1 base, J lost 5 bases, and 9 bases lay in between. The CDR3 consists of 13 residues. The CDR3 here is CASSLYNPHEQYF. For the CDR3, the DNA is TGTGCCAGCAGTTTATACAATCCCCACGAGCAGTACTTC.

In DNA form, the CDR3 reads TGTGCCAGCAGCGCCAGGATAGGGACTAGCGGGGGCCGAGCCTACAATGAGCAGTTCTTC. Its translation: CASSARIGTSGGRAYNEQFF. The chain couples TRBV9 to TRBJ2-1, with 14 bases identical to TRBD2. In germline, CDR1 is SGDLS, CDR2 YYNGEE. Trimming at V came to 3 bases and at J to 2 bases, leaving 13 bases not matched to a gene. The CDR3 loop spans 20 amino acids.

This chain connects TRBV30 to TRBJ2-1; 11 bases are shared with TRBD2. CDR3 length equals 17 residues. Looked up from germline, CDR1 is GTSNPN and CDR2 is SVGIG (reference sequence). V trimming: 1 base; J trimming: 4 bases; junction bases outside the gene matches: 9. DNA of the CDR3: TGTGCCTGGAGTGGCGCTAGCGGGGGGTACCTTTACAATGAGCAGTTCTTC. Protein sequence: CAWSGASGGYLYNEQFF.

The gene calls are TRBV2 and TRBJ1-6; unclear D gene. V lost 6 bases, J lost 7 bases, and 7 bases lay in between. CDR3 length: 12 amino acids. CDR1 and CDR2 from the germline V gene are SNHLY and FYNNEI. DNA for the CDR3: TGTGCCAGCAGAACGGAGAATTCACCCCTCCACTTT. Its translation: CASRTENSPLHF.

This chain uses TRBV28 with TRBJ1-5, with D possibly matching TRBD1 (5 bases). Trimming cost V 0 bases and J 4 bases, with 16 bases left between them. CDR3 length: 17 residues. Germline CDR1 reads MDHEN; CDR2 reads SYDVKM. The CDR3 DNA follows: TGTGCCAGCAGTTTATGGGGGCCGGGAGGCGGGAATCAGCCCCAGCATTTT. Translating it yields CASSLWGPGGGNQPQHF.

This clone was seen a few times. The V gene is TRBV19, the J gene TRBJ1-6; a possible D gene is TRBD1 (6 bases). Trimming removed 3 bases from V and 9 bases from J, with 12 bases in between. The CDR3 is 14 amino acids. The germline V gene has CDR1 LNHDA and CDR2 SQIVND (reference sequence). CDR3 residues: CASSIGQRGSPLHF. CDR3 nucleotides: TGTGCCAGTAGTATCGGACAGAGGGGTTCACCCCTCCACTTT.

The genes are TRBV18 and TRBJ2-7, with D perhaps TRBD2 (6 bases). The CDR3 has 12 residues. The V and J ends lost 6 bases and 7 bases respectively, with 13 bases between them. CDR1 is KGHSH and CDR2 is LQKENI in the germline V gene. The CDR3 loop is CASSGGTWEQYF. Written as DNA, the CDR3 is TGTGCCAGCTCGGGCGGGACCTGGGAGCAGTACTTC. Combining the CDR3 with reference TRBV18 and TRBJ2-7 gives the whole variable domain NAGVMQNPRHLVRRRGQEARLRCSPMKGHSHVYWYRQLPEEGLKFMVYLQKENIIDESGMPKERFSAEFPKEGPSILRIQQVVRGDSAAYFCASSGGTWEQYFGPGTRLTVT.

The chain couples TRBV15 to TRBJ1-3, with a weak D call TRBD1 (5 bases). Germline assignment: CDR1 LNHNV and CDR2 YYDKDF (reference sequence). The CDR3 extends over 16 amino acids. V was clipped by 5 bases and J by 2 bases, with 16 bases between them. The CDR3 protein is CATSWFRLGAGNTIYF. In DNA form, the CDR3 reads TGTGCCACCAGCTGGTTCCGGTTAGGGGCTGGAAACACCATATATTTT.

The table lists this clone with a few counts. The V gene is TRBV6-5, the J gene TRBJ1-2; 7 nucleotides line up with TRBD1. This CDR3 is built from 14 residues. Germline-derived CDR1 and CDR2 are MNHEY and SVGAGI. Losses at the gene ends were 5 bases for V and 3 bases for J; bases not matched to a gene: 6. The CDR3 loop is CASSRPGTDYGYTF. CDR3 DNA sequence: TGTGCCAGCAGTCGCCCTGGGACAGACTATGGCTACACCTTC.

This chain joins TRBV9 and TRBJ1-3; D uncertain. Germline values: CDR1 SGDLS, CDR2 YYNGEE. Between the trimmed V and J ends, which lost 0 bases and 4 bases, there was a span of 5 bases. This CDR3 is 13 amino acids long. This CDR3 reads CASSVVEGNTIYF. For the CDR3, the DNA is TGTGCCAGCAGCGTAGTTGAGGGAAACACCATATATTTT.

The J gene is TRBJ2-1, the V gene TRBV4-2, with 10 bases matching TRBD2. Germline CDR1 reads LGHNA; CDR2 reads YNFKEQ. V lost 1 base, J lost 8 bases, and 2 bases stayed unmatched. This CDR3 is 14 amino acids long. CDR3 sequence: CASSQVAGGDEQFF. CDR3 bases: TGTGCCAGCAGCCAAGTAGCGGGGGGAGATGAGCAGTTCTTC.

The sample holds a few counts of this clone. CDR3 sequence reads: CASSQAGLMTANYGYTF. DNA of the CDR3: TGCGCCAGCAGCCAAGCGGGGTTAATGACCGCTAACTATGGCTACACCTTC. The chain has TRBV4-3 and TRBJ1-2; D gene uncertain. V lost 1 base to trimming and J lost 0 bases, with 15 bases between them. The CDR3 sequence is 17 residues long. Germline V lookup: CDR1 LGHNA, CDR2 YSLEER.

The V gene is TRBV9, the J gene TRBJ2-3; D is unresolved. CDR3 length: 14 residues. The germline V and J ends were trimmed by 0 bases and 1 base, with 6 bases remaining between them. Looked up from germline, CDR1 is SGDLS and CDR2 is YYNGEE. The CDR3 DNA sequence: TGTGCCAGCAGCGTAGCTCCTCGCACAGATACGCAGTATTTT. The encoded protein is CASSVAPRTDTQYF.

CDR3 DNA: TGTGCCAGCAGCTTATTGAGCTCAGGGGGAAACACCATATATTTT. This sequence encodes CASSLLSSGGNTIYF. The chain couples TRBV7-6 to TRBJ1-3; tentative D call: TRBD1 (5 bases). The CDR3 is made up of 15 amino acids. Germline CDR1 SGHVS, CDR2 FNYEAQ. V was trimmed by 2 bases and J by 4 bases, leaving 12 bases between them.

The DNA of the CDR3 is TGTGCCAGCAGCCCATGGGGCATCGGGGGAGGTCAGTACTTC. Protein sequence: CASSPWGIGGGQYF. This rearrangement joins TRBV5-6 to TRBJ2-4; D is perhaps TRBD2 (6 bases). The V and J ends lost 4 bases and 12 bases respectively, with 20 bases between them. Germline assignment: CDR1 SGHDT and CDR2 YYEEEE. The CDR3 runs to 14 residues.

The chain recombines TRBV30 with TRBJ2-3, with TRBD2 matching over 8 bases. CDR1 is GTSNPN, CDR2 SVGIG, per germline (reference sequence). V lost 1 base, J lost 3 bases, and 6 bases stayed unmatched. The CDR3 sequence is 15 residues long. DNA for the CDR3: TGTGCCTGGAGTGGGGTCGCGGGGGGAACAGATACGCAGTATTTT. Encoded protein: CAWSGVAGGTDTQYF.

The V call is TRBV4-1, the J call TRBJ2-7; D is unclear. CDR1 is MGHRA, CDR2 YSYEKL, per germline. The CDR3 length is 16 residues. The germline V and J ends were trimmed by 0 bases and 5 bases, with 17 bases remaining between them. The CDR3 loop is CASSQDLYPVPDEQYF. DNA of the CDR3: TGCGCCAGCAGCCAAGATCTTTATCCTGTCCCTGACGAGCAGTACTTC.

This sequence joins TRBV6-1 and TRBJ2-5; TRBD2 might be the D (7 bases). Trimming took off 2 bases at V and 4 bases at J, with 11 bases between the two ends. Germline CDR1 is MNHNS and CDR2 is SASEGT. This CDR3 has 14 residues. Here the CDR3 DNA reads TGTGCCAGCAGTGAACACGCGGGGGCAGAGACCCAGTACTTC. It specifies CASSEHAGAETQYF.

V and J are TRBV7-8 and TRBJ2-5, with TRBD1 matching 8 bases. Germline V gives CDR1 SGHVS, CDR2 FQNEAQ. V lost 5 bases to trimming and J lost 2 bases; unmatched junction nucleotides: 10. The CDR3 is made up of 16 amino acids. The CDR3 coding sequence is TGTGCCAGCAGCCCAAGGACAGGGAAGTCGCAAGAGACCCAGTACTTC. Amino acids: CASSPRTGKSQETQYF. Combining the CDR3 with reference TRBV7-8 and TRBJ2-5 gives the whole variable domain GAGVSQSPRYKVAKRGQDVALRCDPISGHVSLFWYQQALGQGPEFLTYFQNEAQLDKSGLPSDRFFAERPEGSVSTLKIQRTQQEDSAVYLCASSPRTGKSQETQYFGPGTRLLVL.